The clone carrying this T cell receptor beta chain has only one observation. Prepared libraries of TCR beta cDNA carried unique molecular identifiers. TCRdb re-called the PCR reads with MiXCR, one entry per CDR3 protein. The sample records under 200,000 distinct CDR3 sequences, around 36% being singletons. This sample is drawn from a study of post-analysis software for immune sequencing data. The CDR3 totals 13 residues. V lost 8 bases to trimming and J lost 3 bases, with 16 bases between them. CDR1 and CDR2 (germline): SQVTM, ANQGSEA. The V gene is TRBV29-1, the J gene TRBJ2-5, with a possible D match to TRBD2 (5 bases). This sequence was found in a girl aged 5 to 17 with multiple sclerosis. The starting material was blood, obtained after autologous hematopoietic stem cell transplantation. This CDR3 reads CSILAGSEETQYF. CDR3 bases: TGCAGCATTCTGGCGGGTTCCGAAGAGACCCAGTACTTC.